The rows below give T cell receptor beta chains drawn from one sample of a study of cytomegalovirus exposure and HLA in healthy donors. The protocol was immunoSEQ multiplex PCR, while the TCRdb copy is restricted to in-frame clones and leaves out a portion. The table lists under 250,000 clones, over 80% of them singletons. Input material: PBMCs. The receptors were sampled from a woman between 45 and 60 years old in good health and CMV-seropositive. Both conserved end residues are part of each CDR3. The D gene is left open where the match is weak. Clone size is not always given. Where it is, it says once, few, many or a class for expanded clones.

V gene: TRBV30; clone size: -; D gene: TRBD1; J gene: TRBJ1-5; CDR3 protein: CAWGFGGTGERDQPQHF; CDR3 DNA: TGTGCCTGGGGGTTCGGAGGCACAGGGGAGAGGGATCAGCCCCAGCATTTT
V gene: TRBV7-2; clone size: -; D gene: -; J gene: TRBJ2-3; CDR3 protein: CARLGWGADTQYF; CDR3 DNA: TGTGCCAGGCTTGGTTGGGGGGCAGATACGCAGTATTTT
V gene: TRBV30; clone size: -; D gene: -; J gene: TRBJ1-1; CDR3 protein: CAWAGAPSNTEAFF; CDR3 DNA: TGTGCCTGGGCGGGGGCACCTAGTAACACTGAAGCTTTCTTT
V gene: TRBV6-1; clone size: -; D gene: TRBD2; J gene: TRBJ2-7; CDR3 protein: CASSEATSGGAREQYF; CDR3 DNA: TGTGCCAGCAGTGAAGCGACTAGCGGGGGGGCCCGCGAGCAGTACTTC
V gene: TRBV5-1; clone size: -; D gene: -; J gene: TRBJ2-1; CDR3 protein: CASSFGTNYNEQFF; CDR3 DNA: TGCGCCAGCAGCTTTGGGACAAATTACAATGAGCAGTTCTTC
V gene: TRBV27; clone size: -; D gene: -; J gene: TRBJ1-2; CDR3 protein: CASKSFRVRGHGYTF; CDR3 DNA: TGTGCCAGCAAATCTTTTCGGGTCAGGGGCCATGGCTACACCTTC
V gene: TRBV27; clone size: -; D gene: -; J gene: TRBJ1-2; CDR3 protein: CASRGLGGSDGYTF; CDR3 DNA: TGTGCCAGCAGGGGTCTTGGGGGCTCGGATGGCTACACCTTC
V gene: TRBV4-2; clone size: -; D gene: -; J gene: TRBJ2-4; CDR3 protein: CASSQLGSRQGNIQYF; CDR3 DNA: TGTGCCAGCAGCCAATTGGGATCCAGGCAGGGAAACATTCAGTACTTC
V gene: TRBV7-3; clone size: -; D gene: TRBD1; J gene: TRBJ1-1; CDR3 protein: CASSPGTGSLGTEAFF; CDR3 DNA: TGTGCCAGCAGCCCCGGGACAGGGTCCTTAGGAACTGAAGCTTTCTTT
V gene: TRBV7-2; clone size: -; D gene: -; J gene: TRBJ1-4; CDR3 protein: CASSLGGQSMELFF; CDR3 DNA: TGTGCCAGCAGCTTAGGGGGGCAGAGCATGGAACTGTTTTTT
V gene: TRBV6-5; clone size: -; D gene: -; J gene: TRBJ2-7; CDR3 protein: CASSYSLTGYEQYF; CDR3 DNA: TGTGCCAGCAGTTACTCCCTTACAGGGTACGAGCAGTACTTC
V gene: TRBV9; clone size: -; D gene: TRBD2; J gene: TRBJ2-1; CDR3 protein: CASSAGGVAVDNEQFF; CDR3 DNA: TGTGCCAGCAGCGCGGGGGGGGTAGCGGTTGACAATGAGCAGTTCTTC
V gene: TRBV5-6; clone size: -; D gene: -; J gene: TRBJ2-1; CDR3 protein: CASSPTGSSYNEQLF; CDR3 DNA: TGTGCCAGCAGTCCAACAGGGAGCTCCTACAATGAGCAGCTCTTC
V gene: TRBV5-8; clone size: -; D gene: TRBD1; J gene: TRBJ1-1; CDR3 protein: CASSPTPGTGSTEAFF; CDR3 DNA: TGTGCCAGCAGCCCTACCCCCGGGACAGGGAGCACTGAAGCTTTCTTT
V gene: TRBV7-3; clone size: -; D gene: -; J gene: TRBJ1-2; CDR3 protein: CASSLIGESYTF; CDR3 DNA: TGTGCCAGCAGCTTAATAGGGGAAAGTTACACCTTC
V gene: TRBV6-5; clone size: -; D gene: TRBD1; J gene: TRBJ1-4; CDR3 protein: CASGPDRGTNEKLFF; CDR3 DNA: TGTGCCAGCGGTCCTGACAGGGGAACTAATGAAAAACTGTTTTTT
V gene: TRBV19; clone size: -; D gene: -; J gene: TRBJ1-4; CDR3 protein: CASSPQGLNEKLFF; CDR3 DNA: TGTGCCAGTAGTCCACAGGGTCTTAATGAAAAACTGTTTTTT
V gene: TRBV29-1; clone size: once; D gene: -; J gene: TRBJ2-2; CDR3 protein: CSVEETSRNGELFF; CDR3 DNA: TGCAGCGTTGAAGAGACGTCCAGGAACGGGGAGCTGTTTTTT
V gene: TRBV19; clone size: few; D gene: TRBD1; J gene: TRBJ1-1; CDR3 protein: CASSIGGGGEWTEAFF; CDR3 DNA: TGTGCCAGTAGTATCGGAGGGGGCGGAGAGTGGACTGAAGCTTTCTTT
V gene: TRBV30; clone size: -; D gene: -; J gene: TRBJ1-3; CDR3 protein: CAGGWGNTIYF; CDR3 DNA: TGTGCCGGGGGGTGGGGAAACACCATATATTTT
V gene: TRBV5-1; clone size: -; D gene: TRBD1; J gene: TRBJ1-1; CDR3 protein: CASSWDRERTEAFF; CDR3 DNA: TGCGCCAGCAGCTGGGACAGGGAGAGAACTGAAGCTTTCTTT
V gene: TRBV6-5; clone size: -; D gene: -; J gene: TRBJ2-3; CDR3 protein: CASTPADVIDTQYF; CDR3 DNA: TGTGCCAGCACCCCGGCGGATGTTATAGATACGCAGTATTTT
V gene: TRBV5-1; clone size: once; D gene: TRBD2; J gene: TRBJ2-3; CDR3 protein: CASSLELASADTQYF; CDR3 DNA: TGCGCCAGCAGCTTGGAACTAGCGTCGGCAGATACGCAGTATTTT
V gene: TRBV6-6; clone size: -; D gene: -; J gene: TRBJ1-3; CDR3 protein: CASTAGNTIYF; CDR3 DNA: TGTGCCAGCACGGCTGGAAACACCATATATTTT
V gene: TRBV5-1; clone size: -; D gene: TRBD2; J gene: TRBJ2-1; CDR3 protein: CASSSLAGGRNEQFF; CDR3 DNA: TGCGCCAGCAGCTCACTAGCGGGGGGTCGGAATGAGCAGTTCTTC
V gene: TRBV6-5; clone size: -; D gene: TRBD1; J gene: TRBJ2-2; CDR3 protein: CASSYMDRGTGELFF; CDR3 DNA: TGTGCCAGCAGTTACATGGACAGGGGCACCGGGGAGCTGTTTTTT
V gene: TRBV27; clone size: -; D gene: -; J gene: TRBJ1-5; CDR3 protein: CASSYTGASQPQHF; CDR3 DNA: TGTGCCAGCAGTTATACAGGTGCCAGTCAGCCCCAGCATTTT
V gene: TRBV25-1; clone size: -; D gene: TRBD1; J gene: TRBJ2-3; CDR3 protein: CASSQSLGTGSDTQYF; CDR3 DNA: TGTGCCAGCAGTCAGTCCCTCGGGACAGGCTCAGATACGCAGTATTTT
V gene: TRBV2; clone size: -; D gene: -; J gene: TRBJ2-5; CDR3 protein: CASSDIYRVGETQYF; CDR3 DNA: TGTGCCAGCAGCGATATTTACAGGGTAGGAGAGACCCAGTACTTC
V gene: TRBV7-2; clone size: once; D gene: -; J gene: TRBJ2-1; CDR3 protein: CASSPDREAYNEQFF; CDR3 DNA: TGTGCCAGCAGCCCTGACAGGGAGGCCTACAATGAGCAGTTCTTC
V gene: TRBV4-3; clone size: few; D gene: -; J gene: TRBJ1-6; CDR3 protein: CASSHNPVRYNSPLHF; CDR3 DNA: TGCGCCAGCAGCCATAACCCCGTCAGATATAATTCACCCCTCCACTTT
V gene: TRBV6-4; clone size: -; D gene: TRBD2; J gene: TRBJ2-3; CDR3 protein: CASSERGGTDTQYF; CDR3 DNA: TGTGCCAGCAGTGAGCGGGGGGGCACAGATACGCAGTATTTT
V gene: TRBV5-1; clone size: few; D gene: TRBD1; J gene: TRBJ1-2; CDR3 protein: CASSTTALQGASGYTF; CDR3 DNA: TGCGCCAGCAGCACCACGGCCCTACAGGGGGCATCTGGCTACACCTTC
V gene: TRBV7-2; clone size: -; D gene: -; J gene: TRBJ2-7; CDR3 protein: CASSLEDISYEQYF; CDR3 DNA: TGTGCCAGCAGCTTAGAGGACATAAGCTACGAGCAGTACTTC
V gene: TRBV2; clone size: -; D gene: TRBD1; J gene: TRBJ2-1; CDR3 protein: CASSSQGRGSNEQFF; CDR3 DNA: TGTGCCAGCAGTTCCCAGGGCAGGGGGAGCAATGAGCAGTTCTTC
V gene: TRBV19; clone size: -; D gene: -; J gene: TRBJ1-5; CDR3 protein: CASTPGTSNQPQHF; CDR3 DNA: TGTGCCAGTACCCCCGGTACGAGCAATCAGCCCCAGCATTTT
V gene: TRBV5-6; clone size: -; D gene: TRBD1; J gene: TRBJ1-1; CDR3 protein: CASSLTGVTEAFF; CDR3 DNA: TGTGCCAGCAGCTTGACAGGGGTCACTGAAGCTTTCTTT
V gene: TRBV4-1; clone size: few; D gene: -; J gene: TRBJ2-1; CDR3 protein: CASSQDWRGLYNEQFF; CDR3 DNA: TGCGCCAGCAGCCAAGATTGGCGGGGGCTCTACAATGAGCAGTTCTTC
V gene: TRBV6-6; clone size: -; D gene: -; J gene: TRBJ1-4; CDR3 protein: CASRREQGREKLFF; CDR3 DNA: TGTGCCAGCAGAAGAGAGCAGGGTCGTGAAAAACTGTTTTTT
V gene: TRBV9; clone size: -; D gene: TRBD2; J gene: TRBJ2-3; CDR3 protein: CASSALGEGADTQYF; CDR3 DNA: TGTGCCAGCAGCGCCCTGGGGGAGGGCGCAGATACGCAGTATTTT
V gene: TRBV6-5; clone size: -; D gene: -; J gene: TRBJ1-2; CDR3 protein: CASSYSSSNYGYTF; CDR3 DNA: TGTGCCAGCAGTTACTCGAGCTCTAACTATGGCTACACCTTC
V gene: TRBV11-2; clone size: -; D gene: TRBD1; J gene: TRBJ1-2; CDR3 protein: CASSLTGGVTNYGYTF; CDR3 DNA: TGTGCCAGCAGCCTAACAGGGGGCGTGACTAACTATGGCTACACCTTC
V gene: TRBV6-1; clone size: -; D gene: TRBD1; J gene: TRBJ1-5; CDR3 protein: CASRQDRGWDQPQHF; CDR3 DNA: TGTGCCAGCAGACAAGACAGGGGCTGGGATCAGCCCCAGCATTTT
V gene: TRBV4-1; clone size: -; D gene: TRBD1; J gene: TRBJ2-6; CDR3 protein: CASSQLKGAPGANVLTF; CDR3 DNA: TGCGCCAGCAGCCAACTTAAGGGGGCGCCTGGGGCCAACGTCCTGACTTTC
V gene: TRBV4-2; clone size: -; D gene: TRBD1; J gene: TRBJ1-2; CDR3 protein: CASSRSTGVTGYTF; CDR3 DNA: TGTGCCAGCAGCCGATCGACAGGGGTAACTGGCTACACCTTC
V gene: TRBV7-8; clone size: -; D gene: TRBD1; J gene: TRBJ2-3; CDR3 protein: CASSPLRPGQGDRLTSTDTQYF; CDR3 DNA: TGTGCCAGCAGCCCTCTTCGTCCGGGACAGGGGGACCGACTCACTAGCACAGATACGCAGTATTTT
V gene: TRBV5-1; clone size: once; D gene: TRBD2; J gene: TRBJ2-1; CDR3 protein: CASSPPSGEYNEQFF; CDR3 DNA: TGCGCCAGCAGCCCACCTAGCGGAGAATACAATGAGCAGTTCTTC
V gene: TRBV6-5; clone size: -; D gene: TRBD1; J gene: TRBJ1-4; CDR3 protein: CASSHWTGEKLFF; CDR3 DNA: TGTGCCAGCAGTCACTGGACAGGCGAAAAACTGTTTTTT
V gene: TRBV11-2; clone size: -; D gene: TRBD1; J gene: TRBJ2-4; CDR3 protein: CASSPGTVNIQYF; CDR3 DNA: TGTGCCAGCAGCCCAGGGACAGTAAACATTCAGTACTTC
V gene: TRBV5-4; clone size: -; D gene: -; J gene: TRBJ1-1; CDR3 protein: CASSLGPPGGMNTEAFF; CDR3 DNA: TGTGCCAGCAGCCTTGGACCCCCGGGGGGCATGAACACTGAAGCTTTCTTT
V gene: TRBV7-7; clone size: once; D gene: TRBD2; J gene: TRBJ2-5; CDR3 protein: CASSSSGGRFRETQYF; CDR3 DNA: TGTGCCAGCAGTTCTAGCGGGGGGAGATTTCGGGAGACCCAGTACTTC
V gene: TRBV9; clone size: -; D gene: TRBD1; J gene: TRBJ2-3; CDR3 protein: CASSAGTGYRDTQYF; CDR3 DNA: TGTGCCAGCAGCGCCGGGACAGGGTATAGAGATACGCAGTATTTT
V gene: TRBV7-9; clone size: -; D gene: -; J gene: TRBJ2-2; CDR3 protein: CVQGRGGELFF; CDR3 DNA: TGTGTACAGGGCAGGGGCGGGGAGCTGTTTTTT
V gene: TRBV7-9; clone size: -; D gene: -; J gene: TRBJ1-1; CDR3 protein: CASSYRSGTEAFF; CDR3 DNA: TGTGCCAGCAGCTACAGATCAGGGACTGAAGCTTTCTTT